The source of this T cell receptor beta chain is a study of cytomegalovirus exposure and HLA in healthy donors. Study background: When 398 donors were genotyped, more than 70% of them were found to fall in the Caucasian-associated ancestry cluster. Study-wide results and caveats: It was reported that TCR beta sequences correctly inferred the HLA-A and HLA-B alleles for most subjects.

As regards this clone: Its target is unknown. The same CDR3 can be traced to other DNA sequences in this sample.

The PCR used 60 Vbeta and 13 Jbeta primers. TCRdb's copy holds only in-frame clones and misses some; the assay was immunoSEQ multiplex PCR. Altogether 85,000 to 100,000 clones are present, under 85% being singletons, with the ten largest covering around 6.6%. J lost 4 bases, V lost 3 bases, and 2 bases had no gene match. The CDR3 covers 14 residues. The germline V gene encodes CDR1 KGHSH and CDR2 LQKENI. V gene TRBV18 combines with J gene TRBJ1-2; 10 bases are shared with TRBD1. This receptor was obtained from a man aged 50 to 60 in good health and CMV-seropositive. Sequenced: PBMCs. CDR3 DNA sequence: TGTGCCAGCTCACCGGGACAGGGGTCCTATGGCTACACCTTC. Its protein is CASSPGQGSYGYTF.